The 3 T cell receptor beta chains below come from one sample, sequenced in a study of T-cell memory formation after mild COVID-19 (dated by TCRdb to the early 2020s). The library was prepared using 5' RACE. Sequencing was performed on an Illumina NovaSeq 6000. Clones were called with MiXCR by TCRdb after fastp trimmed the public reads at Q25, and only in-frame beta chains were retained. Identical CDR3 protein sequences are pooled into one entry, listed with their most common genes and DNA. The sample records under 250,000 distinct CDR3 sequences, 9.5% of which are singletons. The ten largest clones take up 3% to 4.5% of the sample. The sequenced sample was PBMCs or a T cell subset sorted from them (not recorded which). Source of these receptors: a man aged 18 to 29 who had mild COVID-19 (a few samples of this study predate the infection). The sample titles of this study are shuffled in the database, so cell type and time point are left out; the donor was told from shared clones.

The chain employs TRBV6-2 or TRBV6-3 and TRBJ2-2, with D maybe TRBD1 (6 bases). The germline gives CDR1 MNHEY, CDR2 SVGEGT. The ends were cut back, 2 bases at V and 6 bases at J, with 16 bases in the middle. The CDR3 is made up of 16 amino acids. The CDR3 nucleotides are TGTGCCAGCAGTTACCCTCTATACAGGGTTGCCGGGGAGCTGTTTTTT. Protein: CASSYPLYRVAGELFF.

V usage is TRBV7-2 and J usage is TRBJ1-2; TRBD1 matches 9 bases. The germline V gene has CDR1 SGHTA and CDR2 FQGNSA. This CDR3 is 15 amino acids long. The ends lost 3 bases at V and 5 bases at J; junction bases unmatched: 7. The CDR3 reads CASSFAPGQGYGYTF. CDR3 nucleotide sequence: TGTGCCAGCAGCTTTGCGCCGGGACAGGGTTATGGCTACACCTTC.

This clonotype was detected only a few times. The rearrangement joins TRBV10-3 to TRBJ2-5; D may correspond to TRBD1 or TRBD2 (5 bases each). Germline CDR1 ENHRY, CDR2 SYGVKD. The CDR3 is 12 amino acids. V gave up 10 bases and J gave up 2 bases, with 11 bases separating them. The CDR3 loop is CATGALQETQYF. The DNA of the CDR3 is TGTGCCACCGGGGCTTTACAAGAGACCCAGTACTTC.